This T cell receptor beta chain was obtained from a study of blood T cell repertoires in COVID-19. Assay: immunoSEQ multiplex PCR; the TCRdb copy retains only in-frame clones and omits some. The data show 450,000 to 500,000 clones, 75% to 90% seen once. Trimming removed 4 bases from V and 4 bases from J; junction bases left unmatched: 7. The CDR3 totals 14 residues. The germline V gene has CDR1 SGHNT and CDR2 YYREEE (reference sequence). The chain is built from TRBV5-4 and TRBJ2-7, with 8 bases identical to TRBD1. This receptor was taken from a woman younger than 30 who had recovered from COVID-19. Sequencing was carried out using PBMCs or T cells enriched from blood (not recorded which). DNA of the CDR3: TGTGCCAGCAGCCCGGCCCGACAGGGGTACGAGCAGTACTTC. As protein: CASSPARQGYEQYF.